A selection of T cell receptor beta chains follows, all from one sample in a study of cytomegalovirus exposure and HLA in healthy donors. Assay: immunoSEQ multiplex PCR; the TCRdb copy retains only in-frame clones and omits some. The sample comprises roughly 310,000 clones, around 90% of which are singletons, and roughly 0.96% rests with the top ten. Material: PBMCs. These receptor sequences come from a man under 40 in good health and CMV-seronegative. The CDR3 runs from the conserved cysteine through the conserved F or W. A D gene is named only where the DNA matches it firmly. Size is omitted from some rows. Given values are once, few, many or a class for expanded clones.

v_gene	abundance	j_gene	d_gene	CDR3nt	CDR3aa
TRBV5-5	-	TRBJ1-2	TRBD1	TGTGCCAGCAGCCTCCAAGGACAGGGCCGTGGCTACACCTTC	CASSLQGQGRGYTF
TRBV5-4	-	TRBJ1-5	-	TGTGCCAGCCTCAGGGGTCAGCCCCAGCATTTT	CASLRGQPQHF
TRBV19	-	TRBJ2-2	-	TGTGCCAGTAGTATCCAGGGGTCGACCGGGGAGCTGTTTTTT	CASSIQGSTGELFF
TRBV5-1	-	TRBJ2-3	-	TGCGCCAGCTCTGGACAGGGGACAGGACTAGCGGCTGCCGTTAGCACAGATACGCAGTATTTT	CASSGQGTGLAAAVSTDTQYF
TRBV9	-	TRBJ2-3	TRBD2	TGTGCCAGCAGCGTAGGGTTGACTAGCGTTTCTAGCACAGATACGCAGTATTTT	CASSVGLTSVSSTDTQYF
TRBV9	-	TRBJ1-5	-	TGTGCCAGCAAAGAGGGAGGGTCCAATCAGCCCCAGCATTTT	CASKEGGSNQPQHF
TRBV2	-	TRBJ1-6	-	TGTGCCAGCAGCGATACAGGGAATTCACCCCTCCACTTT	CASSDTGNSPLHF
TRBV18	-	TRBJ2-5	-	TGTGCCAGCTCAAGGACTGATCAAGAGACCCAGTACTTC	CASSRTDQETQYF
TRBV5-1	-	TRBJ2-1	-	TGCGCCAGCAGCTCTGCCCCCGAGCGGATGCAGCAGTTCTTC	CASSSAPERMQQFF
TRBV7-2	few	TRBJ1-1	-	TGTGCCAGCAGCTTCTCACTGGGGGGTAACACTGAAGCTTTCTTT	CASSFSLGGNTEAFF